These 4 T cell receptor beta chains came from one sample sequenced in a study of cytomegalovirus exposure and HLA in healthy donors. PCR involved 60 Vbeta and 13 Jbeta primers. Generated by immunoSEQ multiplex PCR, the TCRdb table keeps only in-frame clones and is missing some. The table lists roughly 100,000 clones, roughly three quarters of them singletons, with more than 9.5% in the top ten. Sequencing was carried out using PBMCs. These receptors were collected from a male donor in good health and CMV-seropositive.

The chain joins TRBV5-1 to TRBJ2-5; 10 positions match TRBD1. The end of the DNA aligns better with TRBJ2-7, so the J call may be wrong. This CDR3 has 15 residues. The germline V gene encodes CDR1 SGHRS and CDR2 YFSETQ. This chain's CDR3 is CASSAIGTGAYEQYF. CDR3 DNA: TGCGCCAGCAGCGCCATTGGGACAGGGGCCTACGAGCAGTACTTC.

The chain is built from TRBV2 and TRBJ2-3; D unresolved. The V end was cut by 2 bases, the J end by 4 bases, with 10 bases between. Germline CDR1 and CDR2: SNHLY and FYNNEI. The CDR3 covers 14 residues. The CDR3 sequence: CASSEQVRSDTQYF. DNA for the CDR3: TGTGCCAGCAGTGAACAGGTGCGATCAGATACGCAGTATTTT.

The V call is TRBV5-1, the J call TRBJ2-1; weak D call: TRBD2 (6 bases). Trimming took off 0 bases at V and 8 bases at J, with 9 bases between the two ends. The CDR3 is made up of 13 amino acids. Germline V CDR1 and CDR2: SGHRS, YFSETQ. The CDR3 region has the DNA TGCGCCAGCAGCTTGGCCGGGAGCGATGAGCAGTTCTTC. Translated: CASSLAGSDEQFF. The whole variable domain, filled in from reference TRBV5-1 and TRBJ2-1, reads KAGVTQTPRYLIKTRGQQVTLSCSPISGHRSVSWYQQTPGQGLQFLFEYFSETQRNKGNFPGRFSGRQFSNSRSEMNVSTLELGDSALYLCASSLAGSDEQFFGPGTRLTVL.

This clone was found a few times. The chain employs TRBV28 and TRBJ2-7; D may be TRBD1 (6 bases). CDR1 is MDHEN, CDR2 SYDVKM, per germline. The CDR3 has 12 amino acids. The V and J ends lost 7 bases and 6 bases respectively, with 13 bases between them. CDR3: CASKPGDIEQYF. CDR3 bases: TGTGCCAGCAAGCCAGGGGATATCGAGCAGTACTTC.